A selection of T cell receptor beta chains follows, all from one sample in a study of breast tumors, draining lymph nodes, adjacent tissues. MiXCR, run by TCRdb on the multiplex PCR reads, gives a single entry per CDR3 protein. The table includes some 100,000 distinct CDR3 sequences, 21% detected once. Sample: axillary lymph node tissue. Every receptor here comes from a female donor with breast cancer. Some clones in this sample may be carry-over from other donors' samples. The CDR3 runs from the conserved cysteine through the conserved F or W. The order of the fields is CDR3 protein, V gene, J gene.

CSASGGVLDEQFF,TRBV20-1,TRBJ2-1
CSAVVVRETQYF,TRBV20-1,TRBJ2-5
CASSQSIQNTGELFF,TRBV16,TRBJ2-2
CASSLGLAGALQSEQYF,TRBV11-2,TRBJ2-7
CASSPPGGQQETQYF,TRBV28,TRBJ2-5
CASSTGIPGNTIYF,TRBV12-3/TRBV12-4,TRBJ1-3
CASIPGGTWHSPLHF,TRBV28,TRBJ1-6
CASGRGNEKLFF,TRBV13,TRBJ1-4
CASSGLASGELFF,TRBV9,TRBJ2-2
CASSVDRNNEQFF,TRBV9,TRBJ2-1
CATSRVERGQGDYGYTF,TRBV15,TRBJ1-2
CASSQEEEPGRQVRNQPQHF,TRBV14,TRBJ1-5
CSAEGLYYEQYF,TRBV20-1,TRBJ2-7
CSARDERPTGEQYF,TRBV20-1,TRBJ2-7
CASSIAEASSYEQYF,TRBV19,TRBJ2-7
CASSLGRAYEQYF,TRBV11-2,TRBJ2-7
CATRPGQTVQPQHF,TRBV15,TRBJ1-5
CASRAGGQPYEQYF,TRBV6-4,TRBJ2-7
CASSESTASSEQFF,TRBV10-1,TRBJ2-1
CASSAGLAGVGTGELFF,TRBV19,TRBJ2-2
CSANGVGKLFF,TRBV20-1,TRBJ1-4
CASRETDFYGYTF,TRBV6-1,TRBJ1-2
CASSRMAGSPLHF,TRBV3-1,TRBJ1-6
CATSDFYRSSNTGELFF,TRBV24-1,TRBJ2-2
CASSLLGTGGANEQFF,TRBV5-6,TRBJ2-1
CASSFPPGPPNTGELFF,TRBV12-3/TRBV12-4,TRBJ2-2
CASSFNLAGGKETQYF,TRBV5-1,TRBJ2-5
CASSSTVTYEQYF,TRBV7-9,TRBJ2-7
CASSPPLNTGELFF,TRBV3-1,TRBJ2-2
CASSLPGRPETQYF,TRBV7-2,TRBJ2-5
CASSSLGGVQETQHF,TRBV5-5,TRBJ2-5
CASSPQGLQETQYF,TRBV4-1,TRBJ2-5
CASSDRQARRYEQYF,TRBV5-8,TRBJ2-7
CASSMDSYTDTQYF,TRBV19,TRBJ2-3
CASSAGGLATSTDTQYF,TRBV2,TRBJ2-3
CASSPQTGGTGNTIYF,TRBV18,TRBJ1-3
CASSRTSGSNEQFF,TRBV12-3/TRBV12-4,TRBJ2-1
CAWSIAGGPQFF,TRBV30,TRBJ2-1
CASSSPGQGYEQYF,TRBV11-2,TRBJ2-7
CSVSLGQGIGYTF,TRBV29-1,TRBJ1-2
CAISQRKREGYNEQFF,TRBV10-3,TRBJ2-1
CASSLNEGYTIYF,TRBV7-9,TRBJ1-3
CASSLTGPSGSTYNSPLHF,TRBV7-2,TRBJ1-6
CASSLGAGVNEQYF,TRBV11-3,TRBJ2-7
CASSPTLAGGRPQYF,TRBV14,TRBJ2-5
CASSTRTGNGYTF,TRBV19,TRBJ1-2
CASKEGRTSSGNQPQHF,TRBV27,TRBJ1-5